These 19 T cell receptor beta chains came from one sample sequenced in a study of T cells in Graves' hyperthyroidism and ophthalmopathy (dated by TCRdb to between 2018 and 2020). Library preparation was by multiplex PCR. The sequencer listed for this sample is Illumina HiSeq 2000. The TCR beta CDR3 regions were amplified from the RNA transcripts. A first-round RT-PCR of the TCR CDR3 used the HTBI primer set with the Qiagen OneStep RT-PCR kit. TCRdb took the public reads, trimmed them with fastp at Q25, ran MiXCR for clone calling and kept in-frame beta chains. Entries are consolidated by CDR3 protein sequence, retaining the most common genes and DNA. Present in this sample are 500,000 or so distinct CDR3 sequences, about a sixth of which were seen just once. The top ten clones comprise approximately 15% of the sample. The sequencing sample was made of blood. The receptors here all came from a woman between 18 and 29 years old with Graves' ophthalmopathy.

This clonotype has at least ten counts. The rearrangement uses TRBV12-3 or TRBV12-4 and TRBJ1-2, with TRBD1 as a possible D gene (6 bases). Trimming took off 6 bases at V and 4 bases at J, with 12 bases between the two ends. This CDR3 has 13 amino acids. Written as DNA, the CDR3 is TGTGCCAGCAGCCCACGGGACACCTATGGCTACACCTTC. Protein sequence: CASSPRDTYGYTF.

This clonotype appeared a few times. CDR3 region: CASPDRDDEQYF. CDR3 bases: TGTGCCAGCCCCGACAGGGACGACGAGCAGTACTTC. The rearrangement uses TRBV18 and TRBJ2-7, with 7 bases matching TRBD1. Germline CDR1 reads KGHSH; CDR2 reads LQKENI. The CDR3 covers 12 residues. V lost 8 bases and J lost 5; bases outside the gene matches: 6.

The rearrangement uses TRBV10-2 and TRBJ1-5; D might be TRBD1 (6 bases). Germline V gives CDR1 WSHSY, CDR2 SAAADI. The CDR3 length is 15 residues. The V end was cut by 6 bases, the J end by 1 base, with 13 bases between. CDR3: CASREGQYSNQPQHF. DNA of the CDR3: TGCGCCAGCAGGGAAGGACAGTACAGCAATCAGCCCCAGCATTTT.

With respect to this clonotype: Just one base apart from a much larger clone, this may be a read error. The chain couples TRBV20-1 to TRBJ1-5; unclear D gene. CDR3 size: 16 residues. The germline V gene encodes CDR1 DFQATT and CDR2 SNEGSKA (reference sequence). The CDR3 DNA reads TGCAGTGCTAGAGATTGGAGGGAAAATCGCGATCAGCCCCGGCATTTT. Amino acids: CSARDWRENRDQPRHF.

The chain carries TRBV7-2 and TRBJ1-5; 7 bases agree with TRBD1. The CDR3 length is 16 residues. Per the germline V gene, CDR1 is SGHTA and CDR2 is FQGNSA. V lost 0 bases and J lost 1; bases outside the gene matches: 3. CDR3 in DNA: TGTGCCAGCAGCTTAGCTCAGGACAGGAGCAATCAGCCCCAGCATTTT. Translated: CASSLAQDRSNQPQHF. Supplemented by reference TRBV7-2 and TRBJ1-5, the full variable domain reads GAGVSQSPSNKVTEKGKDVELRCDPISGHTALYWYRQSLGQGLEFLIYFQGNSAPDKSGLPSDRFSAERTGGSVSTLTIQRTQQEDSAVYLCASSLAQDRSNQPQHFGDGTRLSIL.

This clonotype came up a few times. The V call is TRBV7-8, the J call TRBJ2-5; 10 nucleotides line up with TRBD1. Germline CDR1 and CDR2: SGHVS and FQNEAQ. This CDR3 has 17 residues. The trim removed 4 bases at V and 8 bases at J, leaving 16 bases unmatched. For the CDR3, the DNA is TGTGCCAGCAGCTCAGAGGGGACAGGGGTTGGGGGTAGTACCCAGTACTTC. This gives the protein CASSSEGTGVGGSTQYF.

There are a few counts of this clonotype. This chain connects TRBV4-3 to TRBJ1-6; the D is unclear. The CDR3 extends over 14 amino acids. The ends were cut back, 1 base at V and 8 bases at J, with 9 bases in the middle. The germline CDR1 and CDR2 sequences are LGHNA and YSLEER. In DNA form, the CDR3 reads TGCGCCAGCAGCCAAGGGACGTGGTATTCACCCCTCCACTTT. Its translation is CASSQGTWYSPLHF.

CDR3 in DNA: TGTGCCAGCAGCCAAGATAGGTGGCCACCCCTCCACTTT. This encodes CASSQDRWPPLHF. V is TRBV3-1 and J is TRBJ1-6, with D unclear. The CDR3 consists of 13 residues. The germline V gene has CDR1 LGHDT and CDR2 YNNKEL (reference sequence). V dropped 0 bases and J dropped 11 bases, with 8 bases sitting between them.

The sample holds a few counts of this clonotype. The chain is built from TRBV9 and TRBJ2-5; D gene ambiguous. The CDR3 spans 17 residues. The ends were cut back, 0 bases at V and 3 bases at J, with 18 bases in the middle. Per germline, CDR1 SGDLS and CDR2 YYNGEE. The CDR3 reads CASSVDLLGNVEETQYF. Here the CDR3 DNA reads TGTGCCAGCAGCGTAGACCTTCTCGGAAACGTGGAAGAGACCCAGTACTTC. The full variable domain, its missing parts supplied by reference TRBV9 and TRBJ2-5, is DSGVTQTPKHLITATGQRVTLRCSPRSGDLSVYWYQQSLDQGLQFLIQYYNGEERAKGNILERFSAQQFPDLHSELNLSSLELGDSALYFCASSVDLLGNVEETQYFGPGTRLLVL.

The table lists this clonotype with many counts. V usage is TRBV6-1 and J usage is TRBJ2-7; no reliable D call. The CDR3 length is 15 residues. Germline CDR1 is MNHNS and CDR2 is SASEGT. V lost 6 bases, J lost 3 bases, and 18 bases lay in between. CDR3 amino acids: CASSPVNQDFYEQYF. The CDR3 region has the DNA TGTGCCAGCAGCCCGGTAAACCAGGATTTCTACGAGCAGTACTTC.

This clonotype came up many times. The chain uses TRBV12-3 or TRBV12-4 and TRBJ2-1; 12 bases align to TRBD1. Trimming cost V 5 bases and J 1 base; bases outside gene matches: 3. The CDR3 length is 16 residues. This CDR3 is CASSPGQGASYNEQFF. The CDR3 coding sequence is TGTGCCAGCAGTCCGGGACAGGGGGCTTCCTACAATGAGCAGTTCTTC.

This clonotype was counted many times. The rearrangement uses TRBV5-1 and TRBJ1-1; 11 bases align to TRBD1. V gave up 5 bases and J gave up 3 bases; unmatched junction bases: 12. The CDR3 loop spans 17 amino acids. Looked up from germline, CDR1 is SGHRS and CDR2 is YFSETQ. The CDR3 DNA reads TGCGCCAGCAGACCGAGGACAGGGGGCACCCTGGACACTGAAGCTTTCTTT. Translated, it gives CASRPRTGGTLDTEAFF. Together with reference TRBV5-1 and TRBJ1-1, the CDR3 gives the full variable domain: KAGVTQTPRYLIKTRGQQVTLSCSPISGHRSVSWYQQTPGQGLQFLFEYFSETQRNKGNFPGRFSGRQFSNSRSEMNVSTLELGDSALYLCASRPRTGGTLDTEAFFGQGTRLTVV.

This chain joins TRBV27 and TRBJ1-2; TRBD1 might be the D (5 bases). Trimming pared 8 bases from V and 7 bases from J, leaving 17 bases between. Germline V lookup: CDR1 MNHEY, CDR2 SMNVEV (reference sequence). The CDR3 has 13 residues. CDR3 sequence reads: CASAGQGKGGYTF. CDR3 DNA sequence: TGTGCCAGCGCCGGACAAGGGAAGGGTGGCTACACCTTC.

This clonotype was picked up many times. This sequence joins TRBV20-1 and TRBJ1-6; 9 bases map to TRBD1. In germline, CDR1 is DFQATT, CDR2 SNEGSKA (reference sequence). The CDR3 contains 15 residues. V lost 6 bases, J lost 10 bases, and 13 bases stayed unmatched. Here the CDR3 DNA reads TGCAGTGCCCCGGGACAGGGTTTTGACTCCTCACCCCTCCACTTT. Its translation is CSAPGQGFDSSPLHF.

In its sample, this clonotype was seen a few times. The CDR3: CASSGGNNSPLHF. The CDR3 nucleotides read TGCGCCAGCTCGGGGGGTAATAATTCACCCCTCCACTTT. The chain joins TRBV5-1 to TRBJ1-6; TRBD1 might be the D (5 bases). This CDR3 contains 13 residues. Trimming removed 7 bases at V and 5 bases at J, with 10 bases between. Germline lookup yields CDR1 SGHRS and CDR2 YFSETQ.

This clonotype was seen at least ten times. The chain joins TRBV7-9 to TRBJ2-3; possible D gene TRBD2, 5 bases. Germline assignment: CDR1 SEHNR and CDR2 FQNEAQ (reference sequence). The CDR3 sequence is 13 residues long. Trimming pared 4 bases from V and 5 bases from J, leaving 10 bases between. For the CDR3, the DNA is TGTGCCAGCAGCTCGGGGAGAGGAGATACGCAGTATTTT. Amino acid sequence: CASSSGRGDTQYF.

This CDR3 is CASSVGATPSTDTQYF. The CDR3 nucleotides are TGTGCCAGCAGCGTAGGGGCTACCCCAAGCACAGATACGCAGTATTTT. The chain combines TRBV9 with TRBJ2-3, with unresolved D. V lost 0 bases to trimming and J lost 0 bases, with 11 bases between them. The CDR3 covers 16 residues. Germline V CDR1 and CDR2: SGDLS, YYNGEE.

There are many counts of this clonotype. The chain employs TRBV12-3 or TRBV12-4 and TRBJ2-5; 10 nucleotides match TRBD2. This CDR3 is built from 15 residues. V shed 5 bases, J shed 5 bases, and the junction held 8 bases outside the gene matches. The chain's CDR3 is CASSTNSGRMETQYF. In DNA form, the CDR3 reads TGTGCCAGCAGTACAAATAGCGGGAGGATGGAGACCCAGTACTTC.

This clonotype was counted a few times. This chain links TRBV4-3 with TRBJ1-1; D gene unclear. Germline lookup yields CDR1 LGHNA and CDR2 YSLEER. The length of the CDR3 is 15 residues. The ends were cut back, 0 bases at V and 4 bases at J, with 12 bases in the middle. The chain's CDR3 is CASSQDGVAGTEAFF. CDR3 coding DNA: TGCGCCAGCAGCCAAGACGGCGTCGCCGGCACTGAAGCTTTCTTT.